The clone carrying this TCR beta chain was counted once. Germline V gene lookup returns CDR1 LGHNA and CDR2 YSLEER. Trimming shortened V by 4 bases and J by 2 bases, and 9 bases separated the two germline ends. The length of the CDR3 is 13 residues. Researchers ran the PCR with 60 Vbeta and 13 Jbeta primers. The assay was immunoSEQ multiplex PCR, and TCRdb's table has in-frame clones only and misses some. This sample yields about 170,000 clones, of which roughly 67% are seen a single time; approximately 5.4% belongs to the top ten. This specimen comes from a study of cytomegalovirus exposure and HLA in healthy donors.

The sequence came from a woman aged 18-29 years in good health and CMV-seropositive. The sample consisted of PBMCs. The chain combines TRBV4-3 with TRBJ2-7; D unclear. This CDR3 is CASSRDRAYEQYF. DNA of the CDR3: TGCGCCAGCAGCCGAGACCGAGCCTACGAGCAGTACTTC.